The next 32 T cell receptor beta chains were all read from a single sample in a study of T-cell reconstitution after alpha-beta-depleted transplantation in children. Preparation of the TCRbeta library used unique molecular identifiers. TCRdb itself ran the PCR reads through MiXCR, one entry per CDR3 protein. The sample holds 19,000 or so distinct CDR3 sequences; 10% to 15% are singletons and the top ten take approximately 40%. This specimen consisted of PBMCs, mostly from graft donor cells, obtained 60 days after TCRalphabeta/CD19-depleted stem cell transplant. Every receptor here comes from a female patient between 2 and 15 years old who had a stem cell transplant for congenital amegakaryocytic thrombocytopenia, so the T cells may come from the graft donor.

This clonotype was detected many times. The chain couples TRBV7-9 to TRBJ2-1; D is unclear. Germline lookup yields CDR1 SEHNR and CDR2 FQNEAQ (reference sequence). This CDR3 contains 15 residues. The germline V and J ends were trimmed by 4 bases and 1 base, with 11 bases remaining between them. The CDR3 bases are TGTGCCAGCAGCTCATTCGGCGTATCCTACAATGAGCAGTTCTTC. Its translation is CASSSFGVSYNEQFF.

Of note for this clonotype: This may stem from a read error, because a much larger clone lies one nucleotide away. The chain couples TRBV25-1 to TRBJ2-7; no definite D call. V lost 6 bases and J lost 1, with 10 bases in between. Germline V gives CDR1 MGHDK, CDR2 SYGVNS. The CDR3 extends over 13 amino acids. The CDR3 here is CASSGPGSYEQYF. The CDR3 bases are TGTGCCAGCAGCGGGCCAGGTTCCTACGAGCAGTACTTC.

This clonotype was seen many times. This chain connects TRBV6-5 to TRBJ2-7; D is perhaps TRBD2 (5 bases). This CDR3 has 14 residues. The V gene lost 5 bases and the J gene lost 0 bases, with 11 bases spanning the gap. The V gene's germline CDR1 is MNHEY and CDR2 SVGAGI. The DNA of the CDR3 is TGTGCCAGCAGTCCTGGACTGGGCTCCTACGAGCAGTACTTC. Its translation is CASSPGLGSYEQYF.

The table lists this clonotype with many counts. CDR3: CASSFNQGGNQPQHF. In DNA, the CDR3 is TGTGCCAGCAGTTTTAACCAGGGGGGTAATCAGCCCCAGCATTTT. The chain uses TRBV12-3 or TRBV12-4 and TRBJ1-5; 7 nucleotides line up with TRBD1. The CDR3 is made up of 15 amino acids. With 3 bases clipped from V and 4 bases from J, the junction kept 6 bases outside the gene matches.

This clonotype showed up many times. The genes are TRBV5-6 and TRBJ2-5, with 7 bases lining up with TRBD1. The CDR3 sequence is 18 residues long. From germline, CDR1 is SGHDT and CDR2 YYEEEE. The J segment lost 4 bases and the V segment lost 1 base, leaving 16 bases of the junction unmatched. The CDR3 loop is CASSLFNRVGTALETQYF. The CDR3 nucleotides are TGTGCCAGCAGCTTGTTCAACCGTGTTGGGACAGCTCTAGAGACCCAGTACTTC.

This clonotype was recorded at least ten times. The V call is TRBV5-1, the J call TRBJ2-3; 7 bases match TRBD2. Germline V gene lookup returns CDR1 SGHRS and CDR2 YFSETQ. The CDR3 is 14 amino acids. The trim removed 4 bases at V and 0 bases at J, leaving 2 bases unmatched. As DNA, the CDR3 is TGCGCCAGCAGCCTTAGCGGGAGCACAGATACGCAGTATTTT. This codes for CASSLSGSTDTQYF.

This clonotype occurred many times. The chain recombines TRBV15 with TRBJ2-7; D gene unclear. V lost 3 bases to trimming and J lost 2 bases, with 11 bases between them. The CDR3 sequence is 14 residues long. Germline assignment: CDR1 LNHNV and CDR2 YYDKDF (reference sequence). The CDR3 bases are TGTGCCACCAGCAGGGGATACAGTACCTACGAGCAGTACTTC. This encodes CATSRGYSTYEQYF.

At least ten counts were recorded for this clonotype. The chain couples TRBV5-1 to TRBJ2-1; 10 bases agree with TRBD1. With V trimmed by 2 bases and J by 8 bases, 10 bases remained unmatched. The CDR3 is 16 amino acids. Looked up from germline, CDR1 is SGHRS and CDR2 is YFSETQ. The CDR3 sequence is CASSFSDRGSTYEQFF. In DNA form, the CDR3 reads TGCGCCAGCAGCTTTTCGGACAGGGGGTCCACATATGAGCAGTTCTTC.

Ten or more counts support this clonotype. V usage is TRBV5-1 and J usage is TRBJ1-2; 9 bases are shared with TRBD1. Germline loops: CDR1 SGHRS, CDR2 YFSETQ. The CDR3 contains 15 residues. V was pared by 1 base and J by 6 bases, with 7 bases of the junction left unmatched. CDR3: CASSLTGQGVDGYTF. The CDR3 nucleotides are TGCGCCAGCAGCTTGACGGGACAGGGAGTCGATGGCTACACCTTC.

Many counts were recorded for this clonotype. The gene calls are TRBV7-9 and TRBJ2-7; D is possibly TRBD2 (5 bases). This CDR3 spans 14 amino acids. Trimming removed 5 bases at V and 5 bases at J, with 16 bases between. Germline V gene lookup returns CDR1 SEHNR and CDR2 FQNEAQ (reference sequence). The CDR3 here is CASSHSGSGNEQYF. In nucleotides, the CDR3 is TGTGCCAGCAGCCATTCGGGGTCTGGTAACGAGCAGTACTTC.

Within the sample, this clonotype is medium-sized (0.01 to 0.1%). The chain recombines TRBV20-1 with TRBJ2-2; D is unclear. This CDR3 spans 13 amino acids. Trimming shortened V by 0 bases and J by 4 bases, and 6 bases separated the two germline ends. CDR1 is DFQATT, CDR2 SNEGSKA, per germline (reference sequence). The CDR3 DNA reads as TGCAGTGCTAGAGATCGCGTCACCGGGGAGCTGTTTTTT. This codes for CSARDRVTGELFF.

This clonotype was recorded many times. CDR3 loop: CASSRDRGLRPQHF. In nucleotides, the CDR3 is TGTGCCAGCAGTAGGGACAGGGGCCTTCGGCCCCAGCATTTT. V usage is TRBV21-1 and J usage is TRBJ1-5; the table calls TRBD1, which could not be checked here. TRBV21-1 is a pseudogene segment. CDR3 length equals 14 residues.

The V gene is TRBV2, the J gene TRBJ2-3; D is unresolved. There are 14 residues in the CDR3. The germline V and J ends were trimmed by 0 bases and 3 bases, with 7 bases remaining between them. Germline assignment: CDR1 SNHLY and CDR2 FYNNEI. The CDR3 here is CASSEAWLTDTQYF. CDR3 coding DNA: TGTGCCAGCAGTGAAGCTTGGCTAACAGATACGCAGTATTTT.

This clonotype showed up many times. The chain combines TRBV5-1 with TRBJ2-1; D gene unclear. CDR3 length: 15 amino acids. V was cut by 0 bases and J by 2 bases, with 9 bases left in between. Germline CDR1 SGHRS, CDR2 YFSETQ. The CDR3 here is CASSLEASPYNEQFF. The CDR3, as DNA: TGCGCCAGCAGCTTGGAAGCGAGCCCCTACAATGAGCAGTTCTTC.

This clonotype was recorded at least ten times. This chain links TRBV7-2 with TRBJ2-7, with TRBD2 matching over 8 bases. The CDR3 is made up of 14 amino acids. The germline CDR1 and CDR2 sequences are SGHTA and FQGNSA. V was clipped by 4 bases and J by 6 bases; unmatched bases: 8. CDR3 residues: CASSSGGLGPEQYF. The CDR3 bases are TGTGCCAGCAGCTCCGGGGGACTAGGTCCCGAGCAGTACTTC.

This clonotype was observed a single time. The chain combines TRBV20-1 with TRBJ2-3; D may be TRBD1 or TRBD2 (5 bases each). Germline lookup yields CDR1 DFQATT and CDR2 SNEGSKA (reference sequence). The CDR3 loop spans 14 amino acids. CDR3 sequence (DNA): TGCAGCGCAAACCGGGACGGAAACACAGATACGCAGTATTTT. It codes for CSANRDGNTDTQYF.

Many counts were recorded for this clonotype. This chain connects TRBV20-1 to TRBJ2-7, with D possibly being TRBD1 or TRBD2 (5 bases each). V was clipped by 1 base and J by 1 base, with 14 bases between them. CDR1 is DFQATT and CDR2 is SNEGSKA in the germline V gene (reference sequence). This CDR3 is 15 amino acids long. CDR3: CSARGGWGSSYEQYF. The CDR3 DNA follows: TGCAGTGCTAGAGGGGGATGGGGGAGTTCCTACGAGCAGTACTTC.

This clonotype was seen many times. The rearrangement links TRBV11-3 to TRBJ2-1; D is perhaps TRBD2 (5 bases). The CDR3 has 15 residues. Per the germline V gene, CDR1 is SGHNT and CDR2 is YENEEA. Trimming pared 4 bases from V and 7 bases from J, leaving 17 bases between. The CDR3 loop reads CASSSVDSGRNEQFF. The CDR3 DNA sequence: TGTGCCAGCAGCTCGGTGGACTCCGGCAGGAATGAGCAGTTCTTC.

This clonotype was picked up many times. The CDR3 spells CASSQDITSYEQYF. CDR3 nucleotides: TGCGCCAGCAGTCAAGACATCACCTCCTACGAGCAGTACTTC. V gene TRBV23-1 combines with J gene TRBJ2-7; D unresolved. TRBV23-1 is sorted into the ORF group, with uncertain function. The CDR3 length is 14 residues. Between the trimmed V and J ends, which lost 2 bases and 0 bases, there was a span of 8 bases.

Ten or more counts support this clonotype. Germline and junction disagree at one end, which may indicate a read error. This chain uses TRBV4-1 with TRBJ2-7, with 10 nucleotides matching TRBD2. Germline values: CDR1 MGHRA, CDR2 YSYEKL. This CDR3 spans 17 amino acids. CDR3 bases: TGCGCCAGCAGCCAAACGATAGCGGGAGGAACTTCCTCCGAGCAGTACTTC. It encodes CASSQTIAGGTSSEQYF.

This clonotype has at least ten counts. The chain has TRBV6-1 and TRBJ2-2, with 12 nucleotides matching TRBD2. Germline CDR1 MNHNS, CDR2 SASEGT. The CDR3 runs to 13 residues. The CDR3 DNA reads TGTGCGACTAGCGGGAGCCCCACCGGGGAGCTGTTTTTT. It specifies CATSGSPTGELFF.

This clonotype has at least ten counts. The chain couples TRBV25-1 to TRBJ2-7; perhaps TRBD1 as D (6 bases). This CDR3 has 15 residues. Trimming cost V 4 bases and J 2 bases, with 15 bases left between them. Germline V CDR1 and CDR2: MGHDK, SYGVNS. This CDR3 reads CASSGLTGVTYEQYF. The CDR3 bases are TGTGCCAGCAGTGGCTTGACAGGAGTCACCTACGAGCAGTACTTC.

The chain links TRBV11-2 to TRBJ2-2; D perhaps matches TRBD2 (5 bases). The CDR3 extends over 15 amino acids. From germline, CDR1 is SGHAT and CDR2 FQNNGV. V lost 2 bases and J 4 bases, leaving 11 bases between the germline ends. The CDR3 is CASSLRGVGTGELFF. DNA for the CDR3: TGTGCCAGCAGCTTACGGGGTGTGGGCACCGGGGAGCTGTTTTTT.

This clonotype was observed at least ten times. The J gene is TRBJ2-3, the V gene TRBV7-9; no firm D call. The CDR3 extends over 13 amino acids. V dropped 5 bases and J dropped 3 bases, with 9 bases sitting between them. Germline CDR1 and CDR2: SEHNR and FQNEAQ (reference sequence). The CDR3 region is CASSRSETDTQYF. DNA for the CDR3: TGTGCCAGCAGCCGAAGCGAGACAGATACGCAGTATTTT. Full variable domain (rest looked up from reference TRBV7-9 and TRBJ2-3): DTGVSQNPRHKITKRGQNVTFRCDPISEHNRLYWYRQTLGQGPEFLTYFQNEAQLEKSRLLSDRFSAERPKGSFSTLEIQRTEQGDSAMYLCASSRSETDTQYFGPGTRLTVL.

This clonotype was seen many times. The CDR3 DNA reads TGTGCCAGCAGCGGGGCTAGCGGGATCAATGAGCAGTTCTTC. It codes for CASSGASGINEQFF. V and J are TRBV5-6 and TRBJ2-1, with 9 bases identical to TRBD2. Trimming at V came to 4 bases and at J to 6 bases, leaving 5 bases not matched to a gene. Germline CDR1 and CDR2: SGHDT and YYEEEE. CDR3 size: 14 residues.

Concerning this clonotype itself: A much bigger clone sits one base away, suggesting this may be a read error. The chain links TRBV20-1 to TRBJ2-2; 9 nucleotides line up with TRBD2. The CDR3 extends over 16 amino acids. The germline V gene encodes CDR1 DFQATT and CDR2 SNEGSKA (reference sequence). This CDR3 reads CCARGPSGLATGELFF. The CDR3, as DNA: TGCTGTGCTAGAGGACCTTCGGGACTAGCTACCGGGGAGCTGTTTTTT.

The sample holds many counts of this clonotype. V gene TRBV2 combines with J gene TRBJ2-3; D not certain. There are 15 residues in the CDR3. The V end was cut by 2 bases, the J end by 1 base, with 10 bases between. The germline V gene encodes CDR1 SNHLY and CDR2 FYNNEI. This chain's CDR3 is CASSEFTARTDTQYF. The CDR3 DNA sequence: TGTGCCAGCAGTGAATTTACAGCCCGCACAGATACGCAGTATTTT.

This clonotype was seen repeatedly, ten times or more. J is TRBJ2-2 and V is TRBV2; TRBD2 matches 7 bases. The CDR3 length is 11 residues. The V gene end was trimmed by 8 bases and the J gene end by 6 bases; junction bases not matched to a gene: 0. In germline, CDR1 is SNHLY, CDR2 FYNNEI. CDR3 sequence (DNA): TGTGCCAGCGGGAGGGCCGGGGAGCTGTTTTTT. Amino acids: CASGRAGELFF.

This clonotype was found many times. This sequence joins TRBV7-3 and TRBJ1-5; D call uncertain. Trimming stripped 2 bases from V and 4 bases from J, with 6 bases between. The CDR3 runs 13 residues. Germline CDR1 reads SGHTA; CDR2 reads FQGTGA. CDR3 coding DNA: TGTGCCAGCAGCTTAGATCGGAATCAGCCCCAGCATTTT. Protein: CASSLDRNQPQHF.

This clonotype is labeled medium-sized. The V gene is TRBV20-1, the J gene TRBJ2-7; 15 bases align to TRBD2. With V trimmed by 4 bases and J by 2 bases, 9 bases remained unmatched. The germline CDR1 and CDR2 sequences are DFQATT and SNEGSKA (reference sequence). CDR3 length: 17 residues. The CDR3 loop reads CSATGLAGGPLPYEQYF. The CDR3, as DNA: TGCAGTGCTACCGGACTAGCGGGAGGGCCTTTACCCTACGAGCAGTACTTC.

In its sample, this clonotype was seen many times. The V and J genes are TRBV25-1 and TRBJ1-2; the D is unclear. The CDR3 contains 13 residues. Trimming removed 1 base from V and 4 bases from J, with 7 bases in between. Germline V gene lookup returns CDR1 MGHDK and CDR2 SYGVNS. CDR3 sequence reads: CASSEFGGYGYTF. CDR3 coding DNA: TGTGCCAGCAGTGAATTTGGAGGCTATGGCTACACCTTC.

This clonotype was recorded many times. The V and J genes are TRBV6-5 and TRBJ1-1; no reliable D call. Germline CDR1 MNHEY, CDR2 SVGAGI. The V gene lost 0 bases and the J gene lost 1 base, with 6 bases spanning the gap. CDR3 length: 14 amino acids. CDR3 coding DNA: TGTGCCAGCAGTTACTCGCTTGGGAACACTGAAGCTTTCTTT. Its translation is CASSYSLGNTEAFF.